This T cell receptor (beta chain) came from a study of OX40 agonist ivuxolimab in advanced cancers. About this clone itself: The antigen is unknown.

Here immunoSEQ multiplex PCR was the method, and the copy in TCRdb shows in-frame clones only, minus some. The profile covers fewer than 25,000 clones, with more than 80% appearing a single time and roughly 23% taken by the ten largest. CDR1 is SGDLS, CDR2 YYNGEE, per germline. The CDR3 spans 14 residues. The germline V and J ends were trimmed by 2 bases and 3 bases, with 12 bases remaining between them. The study, taken as a whole, reports: Expanded peripheral T-cell antigen specificity went undetermined.

The sequences come from CD4+ or CD8+ T cells sorted from blood, collected in a trial of the OX40 agonist ivuxolimab. The TCR originated in an adult with an advanced solid tumor such as melanoma, head and neck, liver or kidney cancer. The chain is built from TRBV9 and TRBJ2-7, with D tentatively TRBD1 or TRBD2 (5 bases each). For the CDR3, the DNA is TGTGCCAGCAGCGTTTCCGGGGCGGACTACGAGCAGTACTTC. Amino acid sequence: CASSVSGADYEQYF.